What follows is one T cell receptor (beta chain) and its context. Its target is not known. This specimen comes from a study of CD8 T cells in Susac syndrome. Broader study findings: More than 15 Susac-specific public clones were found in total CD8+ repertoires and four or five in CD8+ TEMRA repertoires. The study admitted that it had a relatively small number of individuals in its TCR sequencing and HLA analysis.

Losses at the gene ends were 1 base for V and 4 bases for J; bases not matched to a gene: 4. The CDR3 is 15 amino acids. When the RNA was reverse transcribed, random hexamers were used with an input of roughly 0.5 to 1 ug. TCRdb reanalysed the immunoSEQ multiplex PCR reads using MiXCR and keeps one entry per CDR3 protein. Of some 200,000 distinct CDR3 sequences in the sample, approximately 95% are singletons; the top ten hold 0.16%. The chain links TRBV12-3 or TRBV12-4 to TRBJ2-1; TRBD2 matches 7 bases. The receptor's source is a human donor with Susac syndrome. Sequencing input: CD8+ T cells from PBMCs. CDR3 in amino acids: CASSLGRGSYNEQFF. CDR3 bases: TGTGCCAGCAGTTTAGGGCGGGGGTCTTACAATGAGCAGTTCTTC.